Below are 30 T cell receptor beta chains sequenced from a single sample in a study of blood T cell repertoires in COVID-19. The repertoire was sequenced with immunoSEQ multiplex PCR; TCRdb's copy has only in-frame clones and lacks some. The sample lists approximately 170,000 clones, approximately 95% occurring once. Sequencing was carried out using peripheral blood. The receptors here all came from a woman aged 60-70 years with COVID-19, enrolled during active disease.

The chain uses TRBV24-1 and TRBJ1-5; D is unclear. Germline CDR1 KGHDR, CDR2 SFDVKD. This CDR3 region has 16 residues. V was shortened by 7 bases and J by 0 bases, with 15 bases between the two germline ends. CDR3: CATRAGSFYSNQPQHF. The CDR3 DNA is TGTGCCACCAGGGCGGGGTCTTTTTATAGCAATCAGCCCCAGCATTTT.

This rearrangement joins TRBV5-6 to TRBJ1-5; D not resolved. The CDR3 spans 15 residues. Germline V CDR1 and CDR2: SGHDT, YYEEEE. Trimming cost V 0 bases and J 6 bases, with 13 bases left between them. The CDR3 here is CASSLGSSGSQPQHF. CDR3 bases: TGTGCCAGCAGCTTGGGGAGTTCGGGGTCTCAGCCCCAGCATTTT.

The chain links TRBV11-2 to TRBJ2-5, with 11 positions matching TRBD2. The germline V gene encodes CDR1 SGHAT and CDR2 FQNNGV. Trimming cost V 6 bases and J 2 bases; bases outside gene matches: 5. CDR3 length equals 15 residues. The CDR3: CASRSSGGRQETQYF. CDR3 coding DNA: TGTGCCAGCAGATCTAGCGGGGGGCGGCAAGAGACCCAGTACTTC. The full variable domain, completed using reference TRBV11-2 and TRBJ2-5, is EAGVAQSPRYKIIEKRQSVAFWCNPISGHATLYWYQQILGQGPKLLIQFQNNGVVDDSQLPKDRFSAERLKGVDSTLKIQPAKLEDSAVYLCASRSSGGRQETQYFGPGTRLLVL.

The V and J genes are TRBV11-2 and TRBJ2-3; the D gene is possibly TRBD2 (5 bases). Germline CDR1 reads SGHAT; CDR2 reads FQNNGV. V lost 6 bases and J lost 8, with 6 bases in between. The CDR3 covers 10 residues. CDR3 in DNA: TGTGCCAGCAGTGGAGGTACGCAGTATTTT. It translates to CASSGGTQYF. Using reference TRBV11-2 and TRBJ2-3 for the parts outside the CDR3, the full variable domain is EAGVAQSPRYKIIEKRQSVAFWCNPISGHATLYWYQQILGQGPKLLIQFQNNGVVDDSQLPKDRFSAERLKGVDSTLKIQPAKLEDSAVYLCASSGGTQYFGPGTRLTVL.

This chain joins TRBV5-6 and TRBJ1-3; 8 bases fit TRBD1. The V gene's germline CDR1 is SGHDT and CDR2 YYEEEE. V lost 3 bases, J lost 3 bases, and 8 bases stayed unmatched. The CDR3 loop spans 16 amino acids. The chain's CDR3 is CASSSDQGAIGNTIYF. The CDR3 DNA reads as TGTGCCAGCAGCTCGGATCAGGGGGCTATTGGAAACACCATATATTTT.

There are a few counts of this clone. The rearrangement joins TRBV7-2 to TRBJ2-5, with a possible D match to TRBD1 (6 bases). This CDR3 has 14 residues. V shed 5 bases and J shed 1 base, with 11 bases lying between them. In germline, CDR1 is SGHTA, CDR2 FQGNSA. The DNA of the CDR3 is TGTGCCAGCAGCCGCACAGGGTTCCAAGAGACCCAGTACTTC. Its translation is CASSRTGFQETQYF.

The chain joins TRBV29-1 to TRBJ1-1, with 7 bases lining up with TRBD1. CDR1 and CDR2 (germline): SQVTM, ANQGSEA. The CDR3 runs to 14 residues. The ends lost 6 bases at V and 0 bases at J; junction bases unmatched: 7. In DNA, the CDR3 is TGCAGCGTCTCCTGGGGACAGATGAACACTGAAGCTTTCTTT. Its protein is CSVSWGQMNTEAFF.

The chain joins TRBV25-1 to TRBJ1-2; 7 nucleotides line up with TRBD1. Unmatched junction bases numbered 11, after V lost 6 bases and J lost 7 bases. CDR1 is MGHDK and CDR2 is SYGVNS in the germline V gene. The CDR3 spans 14 residues. CDR3 sequence (DNA): TGTGCCAGCAGGCCAGACAGGGAAGTAGGTGGCTACACCTTC. Its protein product is CASRPDREVGGYTF.

This chain connects TRBV5-1 to TRBJ1-6; TRBD1 matches 9 bases. Unmatched junction bases numbered 5, after V lost 4 bases and J lost 3 bases. This CDR3 contains 16 residues. Germline loops: CDR1 SGHRS, CDR2 YFSETQ. The CDR3 DNA follows: TGCGCCAGCAGCGAGGGGACAGGGAGCTATAATTCACCCCTCCACTTT. Translation: CASSEGTGSYNSPLHF.

This chain joins TRBV4-3 and TRBJ2-2; 8 nucleotides agree with TRBD2. Germline CDR1 is LGHNA and CDR2 is YSLEER. CDR3 length: 18 residues. V trimming: 2 bases; J trimming: 0 bases; junction bases outside the gene matches: 8. This chain's CDR3 is CASSQSVALAANTGELFF. The CDR3 DNA reads as TGCGCCAGCAGCCAATCGGTGGCACTAGCGGCGAACACCGGGGAGCTGTTTTTT.

The chain recombines TRBV19 with TRBJ1-5; unclear D gene. The CDR3 consists of 15 residues. V lost 6 bases and J lost 7, with 19 bases in between. Germline V lookup: CDR1 LNHDA, CDR2 SQIVND (reference sequence). The CDR3 here is CASSVLIGSRQPQHF. The CDR3 bases are TGTGCCAGTAGCGTTCTCATCGGGAGTCGCCAGCCCCAGCATTTT.

This clone has a handful of counts. This chain connects TRBV6-5 to TRBJ1-6, with TRBD1 matching over 9 bases. This CDR3 region has 14 residues. Germline values: CDR1 MNHEY, CDR2 SVGAGI. J was trimmed by 6 bases and V by 6 bases; bases with no gene match: 3. The CDR3 region is CASRTGGSNSPLHF. CDR3 DNA: TGTGCCAGCAGAACAGGGGGCTCTAATTCACCCCTCCACTTT.

The chain employs TRBV27 and TRBJ1-1, with 8 bases matching TRBD1. Per germline, CDR1 MNHEY and CDR2 SMNVEV (reference sequence). V was pared by 9 bases and J by 3 bases, with 6 bases of the junction left unmatched. The CDR3 is 13 amino acids. The CDR3 loop is CASGQGWHTEAFF. The CDR3 nucleotides read TGTGCCAGTGGACAGGGATGGCACACTGAAGCTTTCTTT.

This rearrangement joins TRBV4-2 to TRBJ1-1, with D uncertain. Germline CDR1 reads LGHNA; CDR2 reads YNFKEQ. The CDR3 extends over 13 amino acids. The germline V and J ends were trimmed by 4 bases and 0 bases, with 6 bases remaining between them. CDR3 in DNA: TGTGCCAGCAGCCCCTCCTTGAACACTGAAGCTTTCTTT. Its translation: CASSPSLNTEAFF.

The V and J genes are TRBV6-1 and TRBJ2-2; maybe TRBD1 (5 bases). V lost 2 bases and J 5 bases, leaving 12 bases between the germline ends. In germline, CDR1 is MNHNS, CDR2 SASEGT. This CDR3 is 15 amino acids long. The CDR3: CASSEQGDGTGELFF. In DNA, the CDR3 is TGTGCCAGCAGTGAACAGGGCGACGGTACCGGGGAGCTGTTTTTT.

The genes are TRBV27 and TRBJ1-2; 7 bases agree with TRBD1. CDR1 and CDR2 (germline): MNHEY, SMNVEV (reference sequence). Trimming removed 4 bases from V and 6 bases from J; junction bases left unmatched: 14. This CDR3 has 16 amino acids. DNA for the CDR3: TGTGCCAGCAGTTCCCGGAGTACAGGGGATTTTCATGGCTACACCTTC. As protein: CASSSRSTGDFHGYTF.

V is TRBV20-1 and J is TRBJ1-1; D possibly corresponds to TRBD1 (6 bases). Germline assignment: CDR1 DFQATT and CDR2 SNEGSKA (reference sequence). This CDR3 spans 11 amino acids. V dropped 4 bases and J dropped 8 bases, with 11 bases sitting between them. The CDR3 region has the DNA TGCAGTGCTACACACCAGGGGGAAGCTTTCTTT. Translation: CSATHQGEAFF.

The chain is built from TRBV7-2 and TRBJ2-5, with D perhaps TRBD2 (6 bases). The CDR3 extends over 13 amino acids. Germline CDR1 is SGHTA and CDR2 is FQGNSA. The V and J ends lost 5 bases and 5 bases respectively, with 12 bases between them. The CDR3 sequence is CASSPQGGETQYF. The CDR3 DNA follows: TGTGCCAGCAGCCCACAAGGAGGGGAGACCCAGTACTTC.

V and J are TRBV5-1 and TRBJ1-2, with D unresolved. This CDR3 region has 13 residues. The germline V gene encodes CDR1 SGHRS and CDR2 YFSETQ. The germline V and J ends were trimmed by 0 bases and 3 bases, with 6 bases remaining between them. The DNA of the CDR3 is TGCGCCAGCAGCTTGGACTTGGACTATGGCTACACCTTC. This sequence encodes CASSLDLDYGYTF.

The chain has TRBV3-1 (or the pseudogene TRBV3-2) and TRBJ1-4, with 8 bases that match TRBD1. V was clipped by 4 bases and J by 3 bases; unmatched bases: 4. This CDR3 is built from 15 residues. Looked up from germline, CDR1 is LGHDT and CDR2 is YNNKEL (reference sequence). The DNA of the CDR3 is TGTGCCAGCAGCCCCACAGGGGGGTCTAATGAAAAACTGTTTTTT. This sequence encodes CASSPTGGSNEKLFF.

The chain links TRBV11-3 to TRBJ2-5, with 7 bases matching TRBD1. The V segment lost 4 bases and the J segment 5 bases; nucleotides outside the gene matches: 10. CDR1 is SGHNT, CDR2 YENEEA, per germline. This CDR3 is built from 15 residues. This CDR3 reads CASSSRTGLMETQYF. CDR3 nucleotides: TGTGCCAGCAGCTCCCGGACAGGTTTAATGGAGACCCAGTACTTC.

This chain joins TRBV2 and TRBJ1-1; 11 bases are shared with TRBD1. This CDR3 contains 14 residues. Germline V gene sequence: CDR1 SNHLY, CDR2 FYNNEI. V shed 8 bases and J 6 bases; nucleotides not matched to a gene: 8. Here the CDR3 reads CASLPRTGGPEAFF. CDR3 DNA sequence: TGTGCCAGCCTCCCAAGGACAGGGGGCCCTGAAGCTTTCTTT.

The chain links TRBV9 to TRBJ2-4; TRBD2 might be the D (6 bases). The germline V gene encodes CDR1 SGDLS and CDR2 YYNGEE. Trimming shortened V by 0 bases and J by 9 bases, and 16 bases separated the two germline ends. CDR3 length: 15 residues. CDR3 in DNA: TGTGCCAGCAGCGTAGTTGAGGGCCTCGGGAGCATTCAGTACTTC. This encodes CASSVVEGLGSIQYF.

This chain joins TRBV2 and TRBJ2-3; 9 nucleotides match TRBD2. Germline-derived CDR1 and CDR2 are SNHLY and FYNNEI. The CDR3 sequence is 17 residues long. V dropped 2 bases and J dropped 4; count of bases not matched to a gene: 10. CDR3 bases: TGTGCCAGCAGTGAATGGGCCGCGGGGGGGCAGTCAGATACGCAGTATTTT. The encoded protein is CASSEWAAGGQSDTQYF.

V and J are TRBV6-5 and TRBJ1-2, with D possibly TRBD1 on 5 matching bases. CDR3 length: 13 amino acids. Germline loops: CDR1 MNHEY, CDR2 SVGAGI. V lost 2 bases and J 7 bases, leaving 11 bases between the germline ends. The CDR3 here is CASSYVGQSGYTF. The CDR3 nucleotides read TGTGCCAGCAGTTACGTCGGACAAAGTGGCTACACCTTC.

The V and J genes are TRBV10-3 and TRBJ2-7; 8 bases align to TRBD1. This CDR3 is built from 15 residues. In germline, CDR1 is ENHRY, CDR2 SYGVKD. V dropped 6 bases and J dropped 0; count of bases not matched to a gene: 7. The CDR3 nucleotides are TGTGCCATCAGCGGCCTTGGACAGGGCTCCTACGAGCAGTACTTC. Translated: CAISGLGQGSYEQYF.

The chain couples TRBV11-1 to TRBJ2-1; TRBD1 is a possible D gene (5 bases). Trimming shortened V by 3 bases and J by 6 bases, and 9 bases separated the two germline ends. The CDR3 consists of 13 residues. CDR1 and CDR2 (germline): SGHAT, FQDESV (reference sequence). The CDR3, as DNA: TGTGCCAGCAGCTTGGCAGGGTCCAATGAGCAGTTCTTC. This sequence encodes CASSLAGSNEQFF.

This chain uses TRBV7-9 with TRBJ2-7; 8 bases match TRBD1. This CDR3 comprises 16 residues. V shed 0 bases, J shed 4 bases, and the junction held 8 bases outside the gene matches. Germline assignment: CDR1 SEHNR and CDR2 FQNEAQ (reference sequence). CDR3 in amino acids: CASSLADRGRPYEQYF. CDR3 DNA sequence: TGTGCCAGCAGCTTAGCTGACAGGGGCCGTCCGTACGAGCAGTACTTC. Full variable domain (remainder filled in from reference TRBV7-9 and TRBJ2-7): DTGVSQNPRHKITKRGQNVTFRCDPISEHNRLYWYRQTLGQGPEFLTYFQNEAQLEKSRLLSDRFSAERPKGSFSTLEIQRTEQGDSAMYLCASSLADRGRPYEQYFGPGTRLTVT.

The gene calls are TRBV27 and TRBJ2-1; D possibly corresponds to TRBD1 (6 bases). The germline V gene has CDR1 MNHEY and CDR2 SMNVEV (reference sequence). V was pared by 5 bases and J by 4 bases, with 12 bases between. This CDR3 is 14 amino acids long. The DNA for the CDR3 is TGTGCCAGCAGTCAAATAGGACAGTACAATGAGCAGTTCTTC. This gives the protein CASSQIGQYNEQFF.

The V gene is TRBV18, the J gene TRBJ1-2, with D uncertain. CDR3 size: 14 residues. Germline loops: CDR1 KGHSH, CDR2 LQKENI. The V end was cut by 2 bases, the J end by 2 bases, with 9 bases between. CDR3 DNA: TGTGCCAGCTCACCAGGTGCACAGAACTATGGCTACACCTTC. Translation: CASSPGAQNYGYTF.